The text below deals with one T cell receptor beta chain. No cognate antigen has been identified for it. Base qualities are not provided; no much larger clone lies one nucleotide away. The CDR3 sequence holds 14 residues, the cysteine and valine included. The retained sequence is limited to the CDR3, 42 bases, with the frame set at the first base. V is clipped by 4 bases and J by 0 bases, and the sequence between their germline boundaries is 11 bases long. CDR1 is given as SGHDT and CDR2 as YYEEEE, both from the germline V gene. The data are from a study of blood T cell repertoires in COVID-19 (dated by TCRdb to 2018 to 2021). As for the study more broadly: Samples covering the acute and convalescent phases of COVID-19 were provided by collaborators in the United States, Italy and Spain. Nearly every sample came with metadata listing a de-identified subject ID, COVID-19 status, age in years and sex. The samples were drawn from the first 160 participants of the ongoing ImmuneRACE study and from over 950 subjects provided by 6 global collaborators. Where available, HLA class I and class II types were taken from metadata supplied by the sample provider and were not determined by assay-based typing. Deeply sampled blood TCRbeta repertoires from subjects exposed to, actively infected with, or recovered from COVID-19 were included in the dataset. The repertoires were made available in a free public database intended to serve as a resource for research on the immune response to SARS-CoV-2. The material from the prospective study consisted of cDNA or gDNA derived from T cells, B-cell-depleted T cells, or PBMCs. Paper-wide results and their limitations: The amount of clinical and demographic metadata varied by source and participant and was provided uncurated.

TCRbeta CDR3 regions were amplified from genomic DNA using the immunoSEQ Assay, a bias-controlled multiplex PCR. For the original study's pipeline: Within the assay, amplification of reference gene primers was used to estimate how many nucleated cells each sample contained. Sequence reads were collapsed and filtered to measure the absolute abundance of every unique TCRbeta CDR3 rearrangement. For each sample, productive Simpson clonality was calculated as the square root of Simpson's diversity index over productive rearrangements. The source is immuneACCESS, and TCRdb retained only in-frame sequences with V and J called. Part of the clones is not carried over; for the studies checked, unresolved V genes explain less than half of this, and the remainder is unexplained. D and trimming come from the DNA, and the V and J calls and clone size come from that table. The sample yields under 250,000 clones; 60% to 85% were counted once. The top ten clonotypes cover 7% to 8.5% of the sample.

Collaborating institutions collected whole blood in K2EDTA tubes following their own protocols. For TCRbeta analysis, collaborators shipped samples in one of three forms: frozen whole blood, isolated PBMCs, or DNA extracted from either of those sample types. The specimen was peripheral blood. The clonotype was recovered from a woman aged 70-85 years with acute or convalescent COVID-19. The chain is assembled from TRBV5-6 and TRBJ2-7; the D region possibly corresponds to TRBD2 (6 bases align). The CDR3 sequence is CASSPGRSSYEQYV. The nucleotides are TGTGCCAGCAGCCCAGGGAGGTCCTCCTACGAGCAGTACGTC.